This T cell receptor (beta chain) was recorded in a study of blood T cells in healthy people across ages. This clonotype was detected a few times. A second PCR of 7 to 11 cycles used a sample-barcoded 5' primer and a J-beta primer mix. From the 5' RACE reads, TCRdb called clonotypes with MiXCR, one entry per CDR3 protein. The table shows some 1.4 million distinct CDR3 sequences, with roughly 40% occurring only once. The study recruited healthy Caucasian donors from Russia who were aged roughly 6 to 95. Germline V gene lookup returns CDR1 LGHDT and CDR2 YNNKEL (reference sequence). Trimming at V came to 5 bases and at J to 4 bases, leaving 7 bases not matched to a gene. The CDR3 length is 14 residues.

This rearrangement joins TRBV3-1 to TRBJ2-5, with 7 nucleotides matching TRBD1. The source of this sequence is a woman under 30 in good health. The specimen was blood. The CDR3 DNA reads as TGTGCCAGCAGCAACAGACAGGGTGCAGAGACCCAGTACTTC. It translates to CASSNRQGAETQYF.